This T cell receptor (beta chain) was observed in a study of long-term antiretroviral therapy in people with HIV. For the study at large: It was about a decade before the 2015 immediate-ART recommendation that the earliest samples were taken. General study findings and limits: Diversity rose after ART but stayed below transplant donor controls.

Survey-level immunoSEQ v3.0 assays were run. Libraries were prepared by immunoSEQ multiplex PCR; TCRdb keeps only in-frame clonotypes and omits some of them. The sample records under 30,000 clones, 81% being singletons. As to this clone: What it binds is unknown.

CDR3 length equals 14 residues. The V and J ends lost 4 bases and 2 bases respectively, with 11 bases between them. The germline V gene has CDR1 MDHEN and CDR2 SYDVKM. Treatment locations for all participants with HIV were in the United States. This receptor was obtained from a man aged 30 to 45 with HIV. This chain joins TRBV28 and TRBJ1-1, with D maybe TRBD1 (5 bases). Sequenced here: unsorted PBMCs, sampled 4.4 years after starting antiretroviral therapy. The CDR3 DNA is TGTGCCAGCAGTTCCCGACAGCTTAACACTGAAGCTTTCTTT. Translation gives CASSSRQLNTEAFF.